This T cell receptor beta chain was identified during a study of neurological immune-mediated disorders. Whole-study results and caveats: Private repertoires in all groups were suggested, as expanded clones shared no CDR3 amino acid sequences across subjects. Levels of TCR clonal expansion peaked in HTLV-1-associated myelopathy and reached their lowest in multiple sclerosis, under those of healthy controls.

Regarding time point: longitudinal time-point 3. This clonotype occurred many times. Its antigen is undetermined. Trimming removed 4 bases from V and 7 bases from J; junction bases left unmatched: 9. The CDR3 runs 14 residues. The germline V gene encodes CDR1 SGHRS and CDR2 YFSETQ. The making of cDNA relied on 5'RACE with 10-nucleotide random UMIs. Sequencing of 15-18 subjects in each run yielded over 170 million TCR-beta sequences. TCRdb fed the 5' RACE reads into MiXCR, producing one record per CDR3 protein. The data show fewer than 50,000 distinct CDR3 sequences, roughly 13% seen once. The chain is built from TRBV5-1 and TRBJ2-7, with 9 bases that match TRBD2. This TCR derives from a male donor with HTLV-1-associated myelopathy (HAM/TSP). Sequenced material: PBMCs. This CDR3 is CASSKGLAALEQYF. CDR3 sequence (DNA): TGCGCCAGCAGCAAGGGACTAGCAGCCTTGGAGCAGTACTTC.